One T cell receptor beta chain is described in this entry. Its cognate antigen is unknown. The use of a sample-barcoded 5' primer and a J-beta primer mix characterized a second PCR of 7 to 11 cycles. Template switching added a 12-random-nucleotide identifier to every cDNA molecule. TCRdb re-called the 5' RACE reads through MiXCR, storing one row per CDR3 protein. This sample yields hundreds of thousands of distinct CDR3 sequences, of which under 40% are seen a single time; 10% to 15% belongs to the top ten. Each donor was a healthy Caucasian individual from Russia, aged roughly 6 to 100. It was ten milliliters of peripheral blood that were drawn from each donor. These data are taken from a study of blood T cells in healthy people across ages. Study results and limitations: Relative to aged donors, long-lived donors carried more naive CD4+ cells and displayed higher diversity.

Germline V gives CDR1 SEHNR, CDR2 FQNEAQ (reference sequence). The CDR3 runs 15 residues. V lost 5 bases and J 0 bases, leaving 11 bases between the germline ends. The chain has TRBV7-9 and TRBJ1-3; perhaps TRBD1 as D (6 bases). The TCR sequence derives from a man between 18 and 29 years old in good health. Sample: blood. The CDR3 is CASSTDRRSGNTIYF. The CDR3 coding sequence is TGTGCCAGCAGCACCGACAGGCGCTCTGGAAACACCATATATTTT.